The 25 T cell receptor beta chains in this list originate from one sample, sequenced in a study of siplizumab effects on memory and regulatory T cells. Method: immunoSEQ multiplex PCR; TCRdb's copy keeps in-frame clones and lacks some. Here the sample spans 100,000 or so clones, about 93% being singletons. The sequenced sample was CD4+ T cells sorted from blood. These receptors came from a human donor in good health.

The chain recombines TRBV4-3 with TRBJ1-2; perhaps TRBD1 as D (5 bases). Germline V CDR1 and CDR2: LGHNA, YSLEER. CDR3 length: 15 residues. V lost 1 base, J lost 7 bases, and 16 bases lay in between. The CDR3, as DNA: TGCGCCAGCAGCCAAGGAATCGCGGGGCTCCTTGGCTACACCTTC. Its protein is CASSQGIAGLLGYTF.

The chain carries TRBV10-2 and TRBJ2-7, with TRBD2 matching 9 bases. The CDR3 sequence is 15 residues long. Germline assignment: CDR1 WSHSY and CDR2 SAAADI. V lost 6 bases to trimming and J lost 4 bases; unmatched junction nucleotides: 10. The CDR3 coding sequence is TGCGCCAGCAGACCCTCTGCGGGAGGGCCTTACGAGCAGTACTTC. It codes for CASRPSAGGPYEQYF.

The chain carries TRBV6-6 and TRBJ1-2; D gene unclear. This CDR3 contains 10 residues. V lost 6 bases, J lost 6 bases, and 5 bases lay in between. Looked up from germline, CDR1 is MNHNY and CDR2 is SVGAGI (reference sequence). The CDR3: CASRGNGYTF. Written as DNA, the CDR3 is TGTGCCAGCAGAGGCAATGGCTACACCTTC.

This clone was recorded once. V is TRBV7-8 and J is TRBJ1-1; weak D call: TRBD1 (5 bases). The CDR3 has 15 amino acids. Trimming shortened V by 5 bases and J by 0 bases, and 13 bases separated the two germline ends. Germline assignment: CDR1 SGHVS and CDR2 FQNEAQ. The CDR3, as DNA: TGTGCCAGCAGCCTCCGGGGGATCCTGAACACTGAAGCTTTCTTT. As protein: CASSLRGILNTEAFF.

The V gene is TRBV7-9, the J gene TRBJ2-5; D perhaps matches TRBD1 (6 bases). Germline loops: CDR1 SEHNR, CDR2 FQNEAQ (reference sequence). This CDR3 region has 19 residues. V dropped 9 bases and J dropped 0 bases, with 29 bases sitting between them. The CDR3 sequence: CASHDSRGRGLLYQETQYF. CDR3 nucleotides: TGTGCCAGTCATGACTCGAGGGGCAGGGGCTTGCTGTACCAAGAGACCCAGTACTTC.

The chain combines TRBV5-4 with TRBJ1-2; D is perhaps TRBD1 (5 bases). The germline gives CDR1 SGHNT, CDR2 YYREEE (reference sequence). The CDR3 extends over 14 amino acids. V lost 4 bases to trimming and J lost 7 bases, with 17 bases between them. CDR3 sequence reads: CASSRPQEVGGYTF. The CDR3 bases are TGTGCCAGCAGCCGCCCACAGGAGGTTGGTGGCTACACCTTC.

V and J are TRBV7-2 and TRBJ2-1; D is ambiguous. CDR1 SGHTA and CDR2 FQGNSA come from the germline V gene. V was cut by 1 base and J by 13 bases, with 8 bases left in between. CDR3 length: 11 residues. DNA for the CDR3: TGTGCCAGCAGCTTAGACCGGGCACAGTTCTTC. Translated, it gives CASSLDRAQFF.

A word on this clone: The junction shows a germline mismatch at one end, possibly a read error. The same CDR3 is also encoded by other DNA sequences in this sample. The chain links TRBV5-4 to TRBJ2-2, with 14 bases fitting TRBD2. Germline CDR1 reads SGHNT; CDR2 reads YYREEE (reference sequence). CDR3 length: 17 amino acids. CDR3: CASSLPGTSGSSGELFF. The CDR3, as DNA: TGCGCCAGCAGCCTTCCCGGGACTAGCGGGAGTTCCGGGGAGCTGTTTTTT.

This chain links TRBV5-4 with TRBJ1-1; tentatively, D is TRBD1 (5 bases). Germline V lookup: CDR1 SGHNT, CDR2 YYREEE (reference sequence). Trimming cost V 1 base and J 4 bases, with 11 bases left between them. This CDR3 is built from 14 residues. The CDR3 is CASSLRVGGTEAFF. The CDR3 nucleotides are TGTGCCAGCAGCTTGCGGGTGGGGGGCACTGAAGCTTTCTTT. Filled out from reference TRBV5-4 and TRBJ1-1, the complete variable domain reads ETGVTQSPTHLIKTRGQQVTLRCSSQSGHNTVSWYQQALGQGPQFIFQYYREEENGRGNFPPRFSGLQFPNYSSELNVNALELDDSALYLCASSLRVGGTEAFFGQGTRLTVV.

The chain joins TRBV29-1 to TRBJ1-4, with TRBD1 matching 7 bases. V was pared by 6 bases and J by 4 bases, with 5 bases of the junction left unmatched. Per the germline V gene, CDR1 is SQVTM and CDR2 is ANQGSEA. This CDR3 has 13 amino acids. CDR3 region: CSVTGRLNEKLFF. For the CDR3, the DNA is TGCAGCGTGACAGGGCGTCTTAATGAAAAACTGTTTTTT. The whole variable domain, filled in from reference TRBV29-1 and TRBJ1-4, reads SAVISQKPSRDICQRGTSLTIQCQVDSQVTMMFWYRQQPGQSLTLIATANQGSEATYESGFVIDKFPISRPNLTFSTLTVSNMSPEDSSIYLCSVTGRLNEKLFFGSGTQLSVL.

This clone was counted once. The gene calls are TRBV7-9 and TRBJ2-3, with D possibly being TRBD2 (6 bases). The CDR3 loop spans 16 amino acids. The V end was cut by 1 base, the J end by 4 bases, with 15 bases between. Per the germline V gene, CDR1 is SEHNR and CDR2 is FQNEAQ (reference sequence). In DNA, the CDR3 is TGTGCCAGCAGCTTAGTGTTAGCGGCTTTCGCAGATACGCAGTATTTT. Amino acid sequence: CASSLVLAAFADTQYF.

The V and J genes are TRBV11-3 and TRBJ2-5; D is undetermined. Per the germline V gene, CDR1 is SGHNT and CDR2 is YENEEA. V lost 0 bases to trimming and J lost 2 bases, with 13 bases between them. The CDR3 covers 16 residues. The CDR3 DNA reads TGTGCCAGCAGCTTAGATGAACCCTTCATTCAAGAGACCCAGTACTTC. It is translated as CASSLDEPFIQETQYF.

This clone was found once. The chain is built from TRBV4-3 and TRBJ1-2, with D uncertain. The germline V gene encodes CDR1 LGHNA and CDR2 YSLEER. Trimming left V 0 bases short and J 3 bases short, with 14 bases between. This CDR3 comprises 16 residues. CDR3 nucleotides: TGCGCCAGCAGCCAAGACCGCACGGGCAGGTACTATGGCTACACCTTC. Its translation: CASSQDRTGRYYGYTF.

The rearrangement joins TRBV10-1 to TRBJ2-2, with TRBD2 as a possible D gene (5 bases). This CDR3 spans 13 amino acids. V gave up 6 bases and J gave up 7 bases, with 12 bases separating them. From germline, CDR1 is WNHNN and CDR2 SYGVQD (reference sequence). The CDR3 region is CASSDSVDGELFF. CDR3 bases: TGCGCCAGCAGCGATAGCGTGGACGGGGAGCTGTTTTTT.

V and J are TRBV27 and TRBJ1-6; D not resolved. Germline V gives CDR1 MNHEY, CDR2 SMNVEV (reference sequence). V lost 0 bases, J lost 7 bases, and 7 bases lay in between. This CDR3 comprises 14 residues. The DNA of the CDR3 is TGTGCCAGCAGTTTATCAGGGTGGAATTCACCCCTCCACTTT. Protein product: CASSLSGWNSPLHF.

The chain has TRBV2 and TRBJ1-2; D call uncertain. Trimming stripped 3 bases from V and 7 bases from J, with 15 bases between. Germline CDR1 SNHLY, CDR2 FYNNEI. This CDR3 has 14 residues. The CDR3 spells CASSDIQGISGYTF. In nucleotides, the CDR3 is TGTGCCAGCAGTGATATTCAAGGGATCTCTGGCTACACCTTC.

V gene TRBV18 combines with J gene TRBJ1-1, with unresolved D. Trimming removed 2 bases from V and 0 bases from J, with 13 bases in between. The germline V gene has CDR1 KGHSH and CDR2 LQKENI. The CDR3 length is 16 residues. CDR3 in amino acids: CASSPDPLLVNTEAFF. The CDR3 DNA reads TGTGCCAGCTCACCAGACCCCTTATTAGTGAACACTGAAGCTTTCTTT. The entire variable domain, with the rest obtained from reference TRBV18 and TRBJ1-1, is as follows: NAGVMQNPRHLVRRRGQEARLRCSPMKGHSHVYWYRQLPEEGLKFMVYLQKENIIDESGMPKERFSAEFPKEGPSILRIQQVVRGDSAAYFCASSPDPLLVNTEAFFGQGTRLTVV.

The J gene is TRBJ2-3, the V gene TRBV27; D perhaps matches TRBD1 (6 bases). The germline CDR1 and CDR2 sequences are MNHEY and SMNVEV (reference sequence). There are 16 residues in the CDR3. V lost 6 bases, J lost 0 bases, and 16 bases lay in between. The CDR3 sequence is CASRGTIPLSTDTQYF. For the CDR3, the DNA is TGTGCCAGCAGGGGGACAATCCCGCTGAGCACAGATACGCAGTATTTT.

The rearrangement joins TRBV5-1 to TRBJ1-1; 9 positions agree with TRBD1. Germline V gene sequence: CDR1 SGHRS, CDR2 YFSETQ. The length of the CDR3 is 14 residues. The J segment lost 4 bases and the V segment lost 5 bases, leaving 6 bases of the junction unmatched. The CDR3 nucleotides read TGCGCCAGCAGTTCCGGACAGGGGAGCACTGAAGCTTTCTTT. This translates into CASSSGQGSTEAFF.

The chain employs TRBV7-6 and TRBJ1-1, with 7 nucleotides matching TRBD1. The CDR3 contains 14 residues. V lost 3 bases, J lost 2 bases, and 3 bases stayed unmatched. CDR1 and CDR2 (germline): SGHVS, FNYEAQ. The CDR3 reads CASSLNRGNTEAFF. CDR3 coding DNA: TGTGCCAGCAGCTTGAACAGGGGCAACACTGAAGCTTTCTTT. Filled out from reference TRBV7-6 and TRBJ1-1, the complete variable domain reads GAGVSQSPRYKVTKRGQDVALRCDPISGHVSLYWYRQALGQGPEFLTYFNYEAQQDKSGLPNDRFSAERPEGSISTLTIQRTEQRDSAMYRCASSLNRGNTEAFFGQGTRLTVV.

This clone was seen a single time. The rearrangement uses TRBV7-9 and TRBJ2-3; tentatively, D is TRBD1 (6 bases). Germline CDR1 and CDR2: SEHNR and FQNEAQ (reference sequence). CDR3 length: 16 residues. Trimming took 5 bases from V and 8 from J, leaving 23 bases between them. For the CDR3, the DNA is TGTGCCAGCAGCCCCCTAGACAGGCCAGGGTCGGGTACGCAGTATTTT. Its protein is CASSPLDRPGSGTQYF.

The rearrangement uses TRBV4-1 and TRBJ2-1; TRBD2 matches 7 bases. The CDR3 runs 17 residues. Germline CDR1 and CDR2: MGHRA and YSYEKL. With 1 base clipped from V and 3 bases from J, the junction kept 9 bases outside the gene matches. The CDR3 spells CASSQVRASGFYNEQFF. The DNA for the CDR3 is TGCGCCAGCAGCCAAGTCCGGGCTAGCGGATTCTACAATGAGCAGTTCTTC.

The V gene is TRBV2, the J gene TRBJ2-5; TRBD2 aligns across 9 bases. The CDR3 is made up of 15 amino acids. Germline V gives CDR1 SNHLY, CDR2 FYNNEI. Trimming at V came to 6 bases and at J to 2 bases, leaving 7 bases not matched to a gene. In nucleotides, the CDR3 is TGTGCCAGCAGGGCTCTAGCGGGATCACAAGAGACCCAGTACTTC. Its protein product is CASRALAGSQETQYF.

This clone was observed many times. The chain recombines TRBV4-1 with TRBJ1-5; unclear D gene. This CDR3 has 13 residues. Trimming left V 0 bases short and J 9 bases short, with 9 bases between. Germline V lookup: CDR1 MGHRA, CDR2 YSYEKL. The CDR3 DNA is TGCGCCAGCAGCCAAGATTGGCTACGGCCCCAGCATTTT. Translation: CASSQDWLRPQHF.

This chain connects TRBV18 to TRBJ2-3; D call uncertain. The CDR3 is 16 residues long. V was trimmed by 2 bases and J by 0 bases, leaving 12 bases between them. Germline CDR1 is KGHSH and CDR2 is LQKENI. CDR3 loop: CASSPNSPTSTDTQYF. CDR3 coding DNA: TGTGCCAGCTCACCAAACTCTCCAACTAGCACAGATACGCAGTATTTT.